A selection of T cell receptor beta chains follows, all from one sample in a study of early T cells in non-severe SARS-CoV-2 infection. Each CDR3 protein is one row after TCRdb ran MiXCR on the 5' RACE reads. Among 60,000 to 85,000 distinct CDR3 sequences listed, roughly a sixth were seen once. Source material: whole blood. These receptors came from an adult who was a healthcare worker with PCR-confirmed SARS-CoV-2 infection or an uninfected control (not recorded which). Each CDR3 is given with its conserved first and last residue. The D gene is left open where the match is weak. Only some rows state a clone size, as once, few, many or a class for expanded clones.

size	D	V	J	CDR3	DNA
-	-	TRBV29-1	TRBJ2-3	CSVEDQGTDTQYF	TGCAGCGTTGAAGATCAGGGCACAGATACGCAGTATTTT
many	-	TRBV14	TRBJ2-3	CASSPWAADTQYF	TGTGCCAGCAGCCCCTGGGCGGCAGATACGCAGTATTTT
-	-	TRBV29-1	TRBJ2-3	CSVRQSTDTQYF	TGCAGCGTCCGACAGAGCACAGATACGCAGTATTTT
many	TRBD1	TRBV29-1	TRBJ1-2	CSVGTGEGFNYGYTF	TGCAGCGTTGGGACAGGGGAAGGTTTTAACTATGGCTACACCTTC
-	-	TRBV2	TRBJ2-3	CASSRQISTDTQYF	TGTGCCAGCAGCCGACAGATTAGCACAGATACGCAGTATTTT
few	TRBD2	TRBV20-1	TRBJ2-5	CSARRTSGSETQYF	TGCAGTGCTAGGCGGACTAGCGGGAGTGAGACCCAGTACTTC
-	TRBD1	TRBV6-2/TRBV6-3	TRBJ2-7	CASSTRTQGAKGYEQYF	TGTGCCAGCAGTACCCGGACCCAGGGGGCGAAGGGGTACGAGCAGTACTTC
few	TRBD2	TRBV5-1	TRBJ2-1	CASSLHGGAYNEQFF	TGCGCCAGCAGCTTGCACGGGGGGGCCTACAATGAGCAGTTCTTC
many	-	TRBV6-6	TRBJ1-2	CASRGNWNYGYTF	TGTGCCAGCAGGGGGAATTGGAACTATGGCTACACCTTC
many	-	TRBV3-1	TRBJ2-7	CASSHDREGTYEQYF	TGTGCCAGCAGCCATGACAGGGAGGGGACCTACGAGCAGTACTTC
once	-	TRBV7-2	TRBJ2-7	CASSLEISSYEQYF	TGTGCCAGCAGCTTAGAGATATCTTCCTACGAGCAGTACTTC
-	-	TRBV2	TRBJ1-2	CASLFDINYGYTF	TGTGCCAGCCTTTTCGACATTAACTATGGCTACACCTTC
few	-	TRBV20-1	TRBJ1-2	CSARDIGQAYGYTF	TGCAGTGCTAGAGATATTGGGCAAGCGTATGGCTACACCTTC
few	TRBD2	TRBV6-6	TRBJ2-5	CASSSIAGVETQYF	TGTGCCAGCAGTTCCATAGCGGGGGTGGAGACCCAGTACTTC
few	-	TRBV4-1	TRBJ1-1	CASSQDGVNTEAFF	TGCGCCAGCAGCCAAGACGGCGTTAACACTGAAGCTTTCTTT
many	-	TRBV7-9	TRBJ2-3	CASRGARTDTQYF	TGTGCCAGCAGGGGGGCTCGCACAGATACGCAGTATTTT
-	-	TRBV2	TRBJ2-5	CASSVRRMETQYF	TGTGCCAGCAGTGTGCGCAGGATGGAGACCCAGTACTTC
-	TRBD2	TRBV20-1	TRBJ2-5	CSARAPTSGSWETQYF	TGCAGTGCTAGAGCCCCTACTAGCGGGAGCTGGGAGACCCAGTACTTC
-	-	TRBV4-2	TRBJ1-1	CASSQVSLGSQSMAEAFF	TGTGCCAGCAGCCAAGTATCTCTAGGCTCCCAGAGCATGGCTGAAGCTTTCTTT
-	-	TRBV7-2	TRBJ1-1	CASSFSPGIAEAFF	TGTGCCAGCAGCTTTTCCCCGGGGATCGCTGAAGCTTTCTTT
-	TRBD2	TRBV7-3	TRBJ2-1	CASSRAGASYNEQFF	TGTGCCAGCAGCCGAGCGGGAGCATCCTACAATGAGCAGTTCTTC
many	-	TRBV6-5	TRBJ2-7	CASSYSKSRGYYEQYF	TGTGCCAGCAGTTACTCGAAGTCACGCGGGTACTACGAGCAGTACTTC
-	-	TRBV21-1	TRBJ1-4	CASSNRAPRQGLGEKLFF	TGTGCCAGCAGCAATAGAGCCCCCCGCCAGGGGCTAGGTGAAAAACTGTTTTTT
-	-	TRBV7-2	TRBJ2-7	CASSHGAARNYEQYF	TGTGCCAGCAGCCACGGGGCAGCGAGGAATTACGAGCAGTACTTC
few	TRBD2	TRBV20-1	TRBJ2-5	CSARTVAGGPSETQYF	TGCAGTGCTAGGACCGTAGCGGGAGGGCCCTCGGAGACCCAGTACTTC
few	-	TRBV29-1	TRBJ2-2	CSVEYRSNTGELFF	TGCAGCGTTGAATACAGATCGAACACCGGGGAGCTGTTTTTT
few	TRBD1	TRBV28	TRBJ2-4	CASSGQGPAPKNIQYF	TGTGCCAGCAGTGGACAGGGTCCCGCTCCCAAAAACATTCAGTACTTC
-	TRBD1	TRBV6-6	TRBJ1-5	CATQVQGASGNQPQHF	TGTGCCACCCAGGTTCAGGGGGCATCGGGCAATCAGCCCCAGCATTTT
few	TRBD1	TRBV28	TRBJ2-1	CASSLWTGPYNEQFF	TGTGCCAGCAGTCTATGGACAGGCCCCTACAATGAGCAGTTCTTC
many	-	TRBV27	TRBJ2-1	CASRARVHNEQFF	TGTGCCAGCAGGGCACGAGTCCACAATGAGCAGTTCTTC
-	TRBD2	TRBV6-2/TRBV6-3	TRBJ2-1	CASSYGSGYYNEQFF	TGTGCCAGCAGTTACGGTAGCGGGTACTACAATGAGCAGTTCTTC
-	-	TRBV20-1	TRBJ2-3	CSARARLENTDTQYF	TGCAGTGCTAGAGCGCGACTAGAGAACACAGATACGCAGTATTTT
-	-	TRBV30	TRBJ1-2	CAWRHYLRTANYGYTF	TGTGCCTGGAGGCATTATCTTAGGACAGCAAACTATGGCTACACTTTC
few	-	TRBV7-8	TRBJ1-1	CASSRGDTEAFF	TGTGCCAGCAGTCGTGGTGACACTGAAGCTTTCTTT
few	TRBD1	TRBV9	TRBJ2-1	CASSPRQGAIEQFF	TGTGCCAGCAGCCCTCGACAGGGGGCCATTGAGCAGTTCTTC
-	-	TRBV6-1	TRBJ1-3	CASKQEWAGNTIYF	TGTGCCAGCAAACAGGAGTGGGCTGGAAACACCATATATTTT
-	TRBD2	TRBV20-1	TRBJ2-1	CSADARLAGVDEQFF	TGCAGTGCTGACGCCCGACTAGCGGGAGTGGATGAGCAGTTCTTC
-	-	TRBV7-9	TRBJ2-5	CASSLPLGSNQETQYF	TGTGCCAGCAGCTTACCCTTAGGGAGCAACCAAGAGACCCAGTACTTC
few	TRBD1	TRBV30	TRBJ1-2	CAWSLLLPGTGSLGYTF	TGTGCCTGGAGTCTTCTACTTCCCGGGACAGGGTCTTTGGGCTACACCTTC
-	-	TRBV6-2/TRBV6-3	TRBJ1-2	CASSYSSRPGYGYTF	TGTGCCAGCAGTTACTCGTCTCGGCCTGGTTATGGCTACACCTTC
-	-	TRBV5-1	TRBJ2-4	CASSYSNIQYF	TGCGCCAGCAGCTATTCCAACATTCAGTACTTC
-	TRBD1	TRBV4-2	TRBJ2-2	CASSQDQGQYIGELFF	TGTGCCAGCAGCCAAGACCAGGGACAGTACATCGGGGAGCTGTTTTTT
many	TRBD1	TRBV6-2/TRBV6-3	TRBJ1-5	CASSYVGQGGQPQHF	TGTGCCAGCAGTTACGTGGGACAGGGGGGTCAGCCCCAGCATTTT
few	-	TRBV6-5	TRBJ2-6	CASKMGSGANVLTF	TGTGCCAGCAAAATGGGCTCTGGGGCCAACGTCCTGACTTTC
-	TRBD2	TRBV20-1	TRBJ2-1	CSAADSGGAGDEQFF	TGCAGTGCTGCAGATAGCGGGGGGGCCGGAGATGAGCAGTTCTTC
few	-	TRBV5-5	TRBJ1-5	CASSPTAGTNQPQHF	TGTGCCAGCAGCCCGACTGCCGGGACAAATCAGCCCCAGCATTTT